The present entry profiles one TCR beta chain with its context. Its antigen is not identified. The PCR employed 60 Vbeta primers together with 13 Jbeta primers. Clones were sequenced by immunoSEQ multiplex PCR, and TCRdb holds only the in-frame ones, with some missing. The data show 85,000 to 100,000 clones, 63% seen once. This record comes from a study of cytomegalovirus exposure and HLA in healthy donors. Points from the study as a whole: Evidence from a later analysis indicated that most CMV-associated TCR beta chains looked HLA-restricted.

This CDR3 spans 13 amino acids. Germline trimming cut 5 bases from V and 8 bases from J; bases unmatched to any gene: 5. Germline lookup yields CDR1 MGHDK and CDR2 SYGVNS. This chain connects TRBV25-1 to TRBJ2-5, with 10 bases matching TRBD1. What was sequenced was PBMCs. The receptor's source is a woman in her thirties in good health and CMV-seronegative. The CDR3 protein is CASSPGTGVTQYF. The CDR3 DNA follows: TGTGCCAGCAGTCCCGGGACAGGGGTTACCCAGTACTTC.